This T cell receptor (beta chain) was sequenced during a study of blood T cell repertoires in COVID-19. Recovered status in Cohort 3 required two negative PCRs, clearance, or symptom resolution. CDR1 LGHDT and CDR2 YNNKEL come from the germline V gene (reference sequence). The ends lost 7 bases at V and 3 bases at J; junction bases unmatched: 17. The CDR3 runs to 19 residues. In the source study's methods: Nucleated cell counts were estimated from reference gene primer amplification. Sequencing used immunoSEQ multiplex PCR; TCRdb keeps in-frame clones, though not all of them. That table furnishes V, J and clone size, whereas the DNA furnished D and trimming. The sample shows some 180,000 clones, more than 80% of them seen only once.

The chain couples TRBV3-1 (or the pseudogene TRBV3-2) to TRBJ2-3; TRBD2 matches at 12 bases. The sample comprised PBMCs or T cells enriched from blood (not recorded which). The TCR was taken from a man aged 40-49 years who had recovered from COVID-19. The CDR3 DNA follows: TGTGCCAGCACCCAGGGACTAGCGGGCGCTTCCCGGGGAACAGATACGCAGTATTTT. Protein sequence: CASTQGLAGASRGTDTQYF.